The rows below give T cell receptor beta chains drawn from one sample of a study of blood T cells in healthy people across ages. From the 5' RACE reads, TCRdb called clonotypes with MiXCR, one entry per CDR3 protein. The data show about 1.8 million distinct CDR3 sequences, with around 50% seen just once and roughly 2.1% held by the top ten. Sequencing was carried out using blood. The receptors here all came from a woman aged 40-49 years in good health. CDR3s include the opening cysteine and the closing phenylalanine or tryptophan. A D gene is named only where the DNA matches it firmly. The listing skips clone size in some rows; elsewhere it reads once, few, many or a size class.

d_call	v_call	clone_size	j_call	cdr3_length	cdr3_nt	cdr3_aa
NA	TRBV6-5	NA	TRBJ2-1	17	TGTGCCAGCAGTTACTCCCTCTTTGGCGGGGTCAACAATGAGCAGTTCTTC	CASSYSLFGGVNNEQFF
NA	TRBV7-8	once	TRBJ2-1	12	TGTGCCAGCAGGCAGTTATACAATGAGCAGTTCTTC	CASRQLYNEQFF
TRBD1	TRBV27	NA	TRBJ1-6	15	TGTGCCAGCAAGAACCGGGACAGGGTTCTTTCACCCCTCCACTTT	CASKNRDRVLSPLHF
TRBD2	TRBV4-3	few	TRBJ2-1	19	TGCGCCAGCAGCCAAGAAGTTCCCTACGGGACTAGCTACTACAATGAGCAGTTCTTC	CASSQEVPYGTSYYNEQFF
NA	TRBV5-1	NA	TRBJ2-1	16	TGCGCCAGCAGCCTGACTTCTAGCTTGACGGGGGAGACCCAGTTCTTC	CASSLTSSLTGETQFF
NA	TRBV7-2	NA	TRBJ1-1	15	TGTGCCAGCAGCTTACGAGGACATCAGAACACTGAAGCTTTCTTT	CASSLRGHQNTEAFF
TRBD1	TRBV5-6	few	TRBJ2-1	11	TGTGCCAGCAGGAGGGACAGGGAGCAGTTCTTC	CASRRDREQFF
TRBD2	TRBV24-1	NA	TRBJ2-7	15	TGTGCCACCAGTGATCCACGGGAGGACTCCTACGAGCAGTACTTC	CATSDPREDSYEQYF
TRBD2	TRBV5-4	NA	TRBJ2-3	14	TGTGCTGGGGGGGGGACTTCTAGCACAGATACGCAGTATTTT	CAGGGTSSTDTQYF
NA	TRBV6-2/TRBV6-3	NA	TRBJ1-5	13	TGTGCCAGCAGGGTCATTAGCAATCAGCCCCAGCATTTT	CASRVISNQPQHF
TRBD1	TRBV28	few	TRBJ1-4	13	TGTGCCAGCAGTGCCGGGACAGTAGGAAAACTGTTTTTT	CASSAGTVGKLFF
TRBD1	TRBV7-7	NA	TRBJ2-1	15	TGTGCTAGCAGCTCCGGGACAGGGGGCAAGAATGAGCAGTTCTTC	CASSSGTGGKNEQFF
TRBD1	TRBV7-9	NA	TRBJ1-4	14	TGTGCCAGCAGCCCTGGGGACAGGAACGAAAAACTGTTTTTT	CASSPGDRNEKLFF
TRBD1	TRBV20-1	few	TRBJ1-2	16	TGCAGTGCCGAGACAGGGGCTTCGAGTCGGGACTATGGCTACACCTTC	CSAETGASSRDYGYTF
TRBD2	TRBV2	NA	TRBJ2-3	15	TGTGCCAGCAGTGTAGCGGGGGGGCCGCCAGATACGCAGTATTTT	CASSVAGGPPDTQYF
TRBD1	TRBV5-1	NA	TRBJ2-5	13	TGCGCCAGCAGCATCCGGACAGGCAATGAGCAGTACTTC	CASSIRTGNEQYF
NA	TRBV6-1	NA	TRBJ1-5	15	TGTGCCAGCAGTGAAGTAGGGGGGTTCAATCAGCCCCGGCATTTT	CASSEVGGFNQPRHF
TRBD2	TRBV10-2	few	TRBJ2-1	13	TGCGCCAGCAGAGTGTCGGGGGGAGGGGAGCAGTTCTTC	CASRVSGGGEQFF
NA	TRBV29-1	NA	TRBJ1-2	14	TGCAGCGTCCCTACAGCTACTCTTAACTATGGCTACACCTTC	CSVPTATLNYGYTF
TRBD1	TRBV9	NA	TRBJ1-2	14	TGTGCCAGCAGCGGCCAGGGACAGGCTTATGGCTACACCTTC	CASSGQGQAYGYTF
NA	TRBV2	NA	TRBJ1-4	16	TGTGCCAGCAGTGTGGACAGCCTGCGGGATAATGAAAAACTGTTTTTT	CASSVDSLRDNEKLFF
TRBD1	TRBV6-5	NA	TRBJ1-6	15	TGTGCCACCAGAGGGGACAGGGGGCTAATTTCACCCCTCCACTTT	CATRGDRGLISPLHF
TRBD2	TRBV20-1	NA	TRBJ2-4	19	TGCAGTGCTAGAGATTTTTGGACTAGCGGGAGCGGGGCCAAAAACATTCAGTACTTC	CSARDFWTSGSGAKNIQYF
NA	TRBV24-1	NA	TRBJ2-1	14	TGTGCCACCAGTGCTCATAAGGTCTTTAATGAGCAGTTCTTC	CATSAHKVFNEQFF
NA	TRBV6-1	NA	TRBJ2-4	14	TGTGCCAGCAGGGCACAACTAGCCAAAAACATTCAGTACTTC	CASRAQLAKNIQYF
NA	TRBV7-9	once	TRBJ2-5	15	TGTGCCAGCAGCTCGGGGGACCAGAGACAAGAGACCCAGTACTTC	CASSSGDQRQETQYF
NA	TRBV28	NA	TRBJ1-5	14	TGTGCCAGCAGTTTATCAACAGTTATCCGACCCCAGCATTTT	CASSLSTVIRPQHF
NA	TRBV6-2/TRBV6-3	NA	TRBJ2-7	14	TGTGCCAGCAGTGACGGGGGAAGAGTCTACGAGCAGTACTTC	CASSDGGRVYEQYF
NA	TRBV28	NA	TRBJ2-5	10	TGTGCCAGCTCGGTAACAACCCAGTACTTC	CASSVTTQYF
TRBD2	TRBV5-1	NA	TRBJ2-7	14	TGCGCCAGCAGGCCTACGAGACTAGCGGGCGAGCAGTACTTC	CASRPTRLAGEQYF
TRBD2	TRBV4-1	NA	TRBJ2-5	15	TGCGCCAGCAGCCATAGCGGGGGGGCGCCCGAGACCCAGTACTTC	CASSHSGGAPETQYF
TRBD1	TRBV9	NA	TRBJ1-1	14	TGTGCCAGCAGCGGGACAGGGGACACACCTGAAGCTTTCTTT	CASSGTGDTPEAFF
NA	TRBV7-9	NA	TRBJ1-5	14	TGTGCCAGCAGCTTACAAAATGAGGATCAGCCCCAGCATTTT	CASSLQNEDQPQHF
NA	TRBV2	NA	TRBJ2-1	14	TGTGCCAGCAGGCAGGACTCTGCCTACAGTGAGCAGTTCTTC	CASRQDSAYSEQFF
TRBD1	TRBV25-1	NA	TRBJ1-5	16	TGTGCCAGCAGGGAAAAGAAGGGGGCAGGGAATCAGCCCCAGCATTTT	CASREKKGAGNQPQHF
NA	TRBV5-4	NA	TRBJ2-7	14	TGTGCCAGCTCTGGGGGGGCAGGGGTCTACGAGCAGTACTTC	CASSGGAGVYEQYF
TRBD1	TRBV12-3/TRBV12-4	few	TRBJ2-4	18	TGTGCCAGCAGTTTAGCGGGCGGACAGGGGGCGAGTCGAAACATTCAGTACTTC	CASSLAGGQGASRNIQYF
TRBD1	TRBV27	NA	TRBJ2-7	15	TGTGCCAGCAGTCAGGCCATTGGACAGGGTGGCGAGCAGTACTTC	CASSQAIGQGGEQYF
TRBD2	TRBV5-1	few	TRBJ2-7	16	TGCGCCAGCAGCTCGGGCGGGACTAGCGGTTCCTACGAGCAGTACTTC	CASSSGGTSGSYEQYF
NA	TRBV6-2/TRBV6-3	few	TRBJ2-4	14	TGTGCCAGCAGTTACGGAAGTCCTCGAAACATTCAGTACTTC	CASSYGSPRNIQYF
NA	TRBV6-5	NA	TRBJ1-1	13	TGTGCCAGCAGTTCCTCCCCCGGGGCGAAGGCTTTCTTT	CASSSSPGAKAFF
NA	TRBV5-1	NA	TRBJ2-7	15	TGCGCCAGCAGCTTGGGACGAGCAAAACGGGGTGAGCAGTACTTC	CASSLGRAKRGEQYF
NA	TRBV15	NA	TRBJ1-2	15	TGTGCCACCAGTTCAGGACAAGGCCCTAACTATGGCTACACCTTC	CATSSGQGPNYGYTF
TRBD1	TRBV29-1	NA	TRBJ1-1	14	TGCAGCGTCAACCCACAGGGGGCGCGCACTGAAGCTTTCTTT	CSVNPQGARTEAFF
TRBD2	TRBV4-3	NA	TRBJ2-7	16	TGCGCCAGCAGCCAAGAACCCCTAGCGGGGAGCTACGAGCAGTACTTC	CASSQEPLAGSYEQYF
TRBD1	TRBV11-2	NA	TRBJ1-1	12	TGTGCCAGCAGCTTAGGAGACAGGGTGGCTTTCTTT	CASSLGDRVAFF
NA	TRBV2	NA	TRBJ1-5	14	TGTGCCAGCAGTTACGACAGGAACAATCAGCCCCAGCATTTT	CASSYDRNNQPQHF
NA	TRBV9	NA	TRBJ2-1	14	TGTGCCAGCAGCGCCCCGCCCGGGGGAAATGAGCAGTTCTTC	CASSAPPGGNEQFF